The 20 T cell receptor beta chains reported below all come from one sample, sequenced in a study of cytomegalovirus exposure and HLA in healthy donors. 13 Jbeta primers and 60 Vbeta primers were used for the PCR. Sequenced by immunoSEQ multiplex PCR; TCRdb stores in-frame clones only, minus some. The sample lists about 180,000 clones, 77% occurring once. The specimen was PBMCs. These TCRs come from a woman younger than 45 in good health and CMV-seropositive.

V gene TRBV7-6 combines with J gene TRBJ1-1, with D perhaps TRBD1 (6 bases). The V end was cut by 2 bases, the J end by 3 bases, with 13 bases between. Germline V gene lookup returns CDR1 SGHVS and CDR2 FNYEAQ. The CDR3 has 15 amino acids. CDR3 in amino acids: CASSLSGTLHTEAFF. The CDR3 nucleotides are TGTGCCAGCAGCTTATCCGGGACACTTCACACTGAAGCTTTCTTT. Full variable domain (outside the CDR3, taken from reference TRBV7-6 and TRBJ1-1): GAGVSQSPRYKVTKRGQDVALRCDPISGHVSLYWYRQALGQGPEFLTYFNYEAQQDKSGLPNDRFSAERPEGSISTLTIQRTEQRDSAMYRCASSLSGTLHTEAFFGQGTRLTVV.

The chain is built from TRBV28 and TRBJ2-1; 13 nucleotides match TRBD2. Germline CDR1 MDHEN, CDR2 SYDVKM. This CDR3 region has 14 residues. Trimming removed 6 bases from V and 5 bases from J; junction bases left unmatched: 1. This chain's CDR3 is CASRGTSGDNEQFF. DNA for the CDR3: TGTGCCAGCAGAGGGACTAGCGGGGACAATGAGCAGTTCTTC.

The chain combines TRBV11-1 with TRBJ2-7; 10 bases line up with TRBD2. Looked up from germline, CDR1 is SGHAT and CDR2 is FQDESV (reference sequence). CDR3 length: 13 residues. Trimming cost V 5 bases and J 12 bases; bases outside gene matches: 10. CDR3 DNA: TGTGCCAGCAGCCTCGGACTAGCGGAGATCCGGTACTTC. Translation: CASSLGLAEIRYF.

The rearrangement uses TRBV6-4 and TRBJ2-2; 13 nucleotides line up with TRBD2. In germline, CDR1 is MRHNA, CDR2 SNTAGT. The CDR3 is made up of 16 amino acids. With V trimmed by 4 bases and J by 5 bases, 4 bases remained unmatched. As DNA, the CDR3 is TGTGCCAGCAGTGGGACTAGCGGGAGTGGTACCGGGGAGCTGTTTTTT. As protein: CASSGTSGSGTGELFF.

The chain recombines TRBV5-1 with TRBJ1-5; a possible D gene is TRBD1 (6 bases). The CDR3 is 14 amino acids. The germline V gene encodes CDR1 SGHRS and CDR2 YFSETQ. V dropped 0 bases and J dropped 6 bases, with 10 bases sitting between them. The CDR3 nucleotides read TGCGCCAGCAGCTTGGAGGGGGTCGGTCAGCCCCAGCATTTT. Amino acids: CASSLEGVGQPQHF.

The table lists this clone with a count of one. The chain combines TRBV6-6 with TRBJ2-4, with 9 bases identical to TRBD2. The germline V gene has CDR1 MNHNY and CDR2 SVGAGI (reference sequence). The CDR3 is 16 amino acids. Trimming removed 7 bases from V and 5 bases from J; junction bases left unmatched: 12. The CDR3, as DNA: TGTGCCAGCACCCACGGGGTAGCGGGAGAGGAAAACATTCAGTACTTC. This encodes CASTHGVAGEENIQYF.

The CDR3 nucleotides read TGTGCCTGGAGTTGGGGAGGCGATAACATTCAGTACTTC. The encoded protein is CAWSWGGDNIQYF. The genes are TRBV30 and TRBJ2-4; D is perhaps TRBD2 (6 bases). The CDR3 contains 13 residues. Trimming shortened V by 2 bases and J by 7 bases, and 12 bases separated the two germline ends. Germline V gene lookup returns CDR1 GTSNPN and CDR2 SVGIG (reference sequence).

The V gene is TRBV5-1, the J gene TRBJ1-1; unclear D gene. Trimming left V 2 bases short and J 5 bases short, with 7 bases between. The germline gives CDR1 SGHRS, CDR2 YFSETQ. The CDR3 has 12 amino acids. The CDR3 loop reads CASSFGDTEAFF. DNA of the CDR3: TGCGCCAGCAGCTTCGGGGATACTGAAGCTTTCTTT.

The V gene is TRBV2, the J gene TRBJ2-7, with 9 positions matching TRBD1. Germline CDR1 reads SNHLY; CDR2 reads FYNNEI. V lost 6 bases to trimming and J lost 5 bases; unmatched junction nucleotides: 8. The CDR3 is 14 residues long. The CDR3 sequence is CASRGTGFRDEQYF. The CDR3 DNA reads TGTGCCAGCAGGGGGACAGGGTTCCGGGACGAGCAGTACTTC.

J is TRBJ1-2 and V is TRBV30; 7 nucleotides match TRBD1. V lost 2 bases and J lost 5; bases outside the gene matches: 5. The CDR3 totals 13 residues. CDR1 is GTSNPN and CDR2 is SVGIG in the germline V gene (reference sequence). The CDR3 loop is CAWSQVQGYGYTF. CDR3 sequence (DNA): TGTGCCTGGAGTCAGGTACAGGGGTATGGCTACACCTTC.

This clone has only a few counts. The gene calls are TRBV19 and TRBJ1-5, with 10 nucleotides matching TRBD1. The V gene end was trimmed by 4 bases and the J gene end by 2 bases; junction bases not matched to a gene: 2. The CDR3 is made up of 15 amino acids. Germline CDR1 is LNHDA and CDR2 is SQIVND (reference sequence). The CDR3 DNA reads TGTGCCAGTAGTAGGGACAGGGGTGGCAATCAGCCCCAGCATTTT. Translating it yields CASSRDRGGNQPQHF.

The V and J genes are TRBV30 and TRBJ1-3; 8 bases line up with TRBD1. J was trimmed by 0 bases and V by 0 bases; bases with no gene match: 4. CDR1 GTSNPN and CDR2 SVGIG come from the germline V gene (reference sequence). The CDR3 loop spans 16 amino acids. CDR3 protein: CAWSVGTGNSGNTIYF. In nucleotides, the CDR3 is TGTGCCTGGAGTGTAGGGACAGGCAACTCTGGAAACACCATATATTTT.

The genes are TRBV9 and TRBJ1-1; the D gene is possibly TRBD1 (5 bases). The germline V gene encodes CDR1 SGDLS and CDR2 YYNGEE. This CDR3 region has 13 residues. V was cut by 3 bases and J by 5 bases, with 11 bases left in between. CDR3: CASSEQEGTEAFF. The CDR3 DNA reads as TGTGCCAGCAGCGAACAGGAAGGGACTGAAGCTTTCTTT.

The rearrangement links TRBV28 to TRBJ2-7, with D hard to call. The CDR3 runs to 12 residues. V shed 5 bases and J shed 8 bases, with 13 bases lying between them. Germline values: CDR1 MDHEN, CDR2 SYDVKM. The CDR3 here is CASSLGASKQYF. The CDR3 coding sequence is TGTGCCAGCAGTCTAGGCGCGTCTAAGCAGTACTTC.

The chain carries TRBV6-1 and TRBJ1-2; TRBD1 matches 9 bases. The CDR3 spans 11 residues. Germline-derived CDR1 and CDR2 are MNHNS and SASEGT. The J segment lost 9 bases and the V segment lost 10 bases, leaving 6 bases of the junction unmatched. The CDR3 nucleotides read TGTGCCACGCGGACAGGGGCTAGCTACACCTTC. The encoded protein is CATRTGASYTF.

The V call is TRBV10-3, the J call TRBJ2-1; 13 nucleotides align to TRBD2. Trimming at V came to 6 bases and at J to 4 bases, leaving 9 bases not matched to a gene. Per germline, CDR1 ENHRY and CDR2 SYGVKD. CDR3 length: 17 amino acids. CDR3 sequence reads: CAIRDGGLAGTYNEQFF. The DNA for the CDR3 is TGTGCCATCAGGGATGGGGGACTAGCGGGGACTTACAATGAGCAGTTCTTC.

This clone was found a few times. Germline is not matched at one junction end, which may reflect a read error. This chain uses TRBV11-2 with TRBJ2-1, with a tentative D call TRBD1 (5 bases). The CDR3 runs 15 residues. CDR1 SGHAT and CDR2 FQNNGV come from the germline V gene. The CDR3 reads CASSVDQGSYNEQFF. The CDR3, as DNA: TGTGCCAGCAGCGTAGACCAGGGCTCCTACAATGAGCAGTTCTTC.

The V call is TRBV5-6, the J call TRBJ1-4; D may be TRBD1 (5 bases). CDR3 length: 14 amino acids. V was shortened by 0 bases and J by 4 bases, with 7 bases between the two germline ends. Per germline, CDR1 SGHDT and CDR2 YYEEEE. The CDR3 protein is CASSLGGDNEKLFF. CDR3 sequence (DNA): TGTGCCAGCAGCTTGGGGGGGGATAATGAAAAACTGTTTTTT.

V is TRBV9 and J is TRBJ2-2; 7 bases match TRBD2. The CDR3 contains 16 residues. Germline trimming cut 0 bases from V and 3 bases from J; bases unmatched to any gene: 5. Germline CDR1 SGDLS, CDR2 YYNGEE. The CDR3 DNA sequence: TGTGCCAGCAGCGTAGTCTCCGCGGGGGACACCGGGGAGCTGTTTTTT. Encoded protein: CASSVVSAGDTGELFF.

The gene calls are TRBV29-1 and TRBJ2-7, with 7 positions matching TRBD1. There are 13 residues in the CDR3. Germline CDR1 reads SQVTM; CDR2 reads ANQGSEA. V trimming: 5 bases; J trimming: 1 base; junction bases outside the gene matches: 5. In nucleotides, the CDR3 is TGCAGCGTTAGCCGGGACAGATCCTACGAGCAGTACTTC. As protein: CSVSRDRSYEQYF.